This is a list of T cell receptor beta chains from one sample in a study of blood T cells in healthy people across ages. TCRdb independently ran MiXCR on the 5' RACE reads; one entry per CDR3 protein. The table shows some 560,000 distinct CDR3 sequences, with 25% to 35% occurring only once. The data were also submitted as part of a second study, on T cells of mothers and their children.

Material for sequencing was blood. All receptors come from a boy between 2 and 10 years old in good health. CDR3s include the opening cysteine and the closing phenylalanine or tryptophan. A D gene is named only where the DNA matches it firmly. Only some rows state a clone size, as once, few, many or a class for expanded clones.

d_call j_call v_call clone_size cdr3_nt cdr3_aa
. TRBJ1-5 TRBV6-2/TRBV6-3 . TGTGCCAGCATGGACTATAGCAATCAGCCCCAGCATTTT CASMDYSNQPQHF
. TRBJ2-7 TRBV29-1 few TGCAGCGTCGGGCCGACCACTGACGGGAGAGGGGAGCAGTACTTC CSVGPTTDGRGEQYF
TRBD1 TRBJ1-2 TRBV29-1 few TGCAGCGTCGTTATCAGCAGGGGGCCTAACTATGGCTACACCTTC CSVVISRGPNYGYTF
. TRBJ2-7 TRBV5-5 few TGTGCCAGCAGCCCCTGGCTGGGGGCGTCCTACGAGCAGTACTTC CASSPWLGASYEQYF
. TRBJ1-4 TRBV11-2 many TGTGCCAGCAGCTTAACGGGGCTGGGAATCACTAATGAAAAACTGTTTTTT CASSLTGLGITNEKLFF
. TRBJ2-7 TRBV7-9 few TGTGCCAGCACCCCGACTAGAAGCTACGAGCAGTACTTC CASTPTRSYEQYF
TRBD2 TRBJ2-1 TRBV3-1 few TGTGCCAGCAGCCAAGAGAGGACTAGCGGGAGCGGTATGTTCTTC CASSQERTSGSGMFF
. TRBJ2-2 TRBV7-9 . TGTGCCAGCATTCGGACCGGGGAGCTGTTTTTT CASIRTGELFF
TRBD2 TRBJ2-1 TRBV6-5 . TGTGCCAGCAGTTACTCGGCTAGCGGGAGCGATGAGCAGTTCTTC CASSYSASGSDEQFF
TRBD2 TRBJ2-1 TRBV20-1 . TGCAGTTCTTGGTCCTTAGCGGGAGATGATGAGCAGTTCTTC CSSWSLAGDDEQFF
. TRBJ1-3 TRBV12-3/TRBV12-4 few TGTGCCAGCAGTCCGGAGGGGAACACCATATATTTT CASSPEGNTIYF
. TRBJ2-3 TRBV2 . TGTGCCAGCAGGAAGGACCCCACAGATACGCAGTATTTT CASRKDPTDTQYF
TRBD1 TRBJ1-2 TRBV30 . TGTGCCTGGACACAGGGGGCTAGGAACTATGGCTACACCTTC CAWTQGARNYGYTF
. TRBJ2-7 TRBV3-1 . TGTGCCAGCAGCCCCGGACATGACGAGCAGTACTTC CASSPGHDEQYF
. TRBJ1-1 TRBV20-1 . TGCAGTGCTAGAGCCTCGGGCAGGCGGGACACTGAAGCTTTCTTT CSARASGRRDTEAFF
. TRBJ2-5 TRBV6-1 few TGTGCCAGCAGTGGCTCCCCGTTTCGGGGTCAAGAGACCCAGTACTTC CASSGSPFRGQETQYF
. TRBJ2-6 TRBV10-2 . TGCGCCAGCAGTGAGGGGGAACAGCTAATATCCTCTGGGGCCAACGTCCTGACTTTC CASSEGEQLISSGANVLTF